Listed below are T cell receptor beta chains from one sample, sequenced in a study of blood T cell repertoires in COVID-19. Generated by immunoSEQ multiplex PCR, the TCRdb table keeps only in-frame clones and is missing some. The sample lists some 23,000 clones, about 93% seen once, with over 15% in the top ten. Material: peripheral blood. These receptors originate from a human donor in a cohort sampled during active COVID-19. Both conserved end residues are part of each CDR3. The D gene is left open where the match is weak. Rows give clone size only sometimes, using once, few, many, or a class for an expanded clone.

>NA|TRBJ1-1|TRBD1|TRBV5-1
TGCGCCAGCAGCACTCGACAGGGGGCGAACACTGAAGCTTTCTTT
CASSTRQGANTEAFF
>NA|TRBJ2-2|NA|TRBV6-5
TGTGCCAGCAGTTGGGGGGGCCGTAGCACCGGGGAGCTGTTTTTT
CASSWGGRSTGELFF
>NA|TRBJ2-1|NA|TRBV7-9
TGTGCCAGCAACCAACTCAAGGACATCTTCGATGAGCAGTTCTTC
CASNQLKDIFDEQFF
>NA|TRBJ2-3|NA|TRBV10-1
TGCGCCAGCACTGGCGGAGGCACAGATACGCAGTATTTT
CASTGGGTDTQYF
>NA|TRBJ2-2|NA|TRBV7-9
TGTGCCGCAGCATACCAAGGGGGCACCGGGGAGCTGTTTTTT
CAAAYQGGTGELFF
>NA|TRBJ1-1|NA|TRBV5-6
TGTGCCAGCAGCTTTCTCAACAGCGGGGCTGAAGCTTTCTTT
CASSFLNSGAEAFF
>NA|TRBJ2-7|TRBD2|TRBV27
TGTGCCAGCAGTTCATTTTTCGGGGTAGCGGGGGACTACGAGCAGTACTTC
CASSSFFGVAGDYEQYF
>NA|TRBJ2-1|NA|TRBV27
TGTGCCAGCAGTCCCAACTACGGGTCCATCAATGAGCAGTTCTTC
CASSPNYGSINEQFF
>NA|TRBJ2-3|NA|TRBV7-8
TGTGCCAGCAGCCCCCAGGGACATTTAACAGATACGCAGTATTTT
CASSPQGHLTDTQYF
>NA|TRBJ2-2|TRBD1|TRBV29-1
TGCAGCGTTCACCGGGACAGTGGACTCACCGGGGAGCTGTTTTTT
CSVHRDSGLTGELFF
>NA|TRBJ2-5|NA|TRBV7-9
TGTGCCAGCAGCTTGCCCGGGGAAGAGACCCAGTACTTC
CASSLPGEETQYF
>few|TRBJ1-2|TRBD1|TRBV5-3
TGTGCCAGAAACAGGACCCAGGGGGAAGACTATGGCTACACCTTC
CARNRTQGEDYGYTF
>NA|TRBJ2-7|NA|TRBV19
TGTGCCAGTAGCCTCGGGGGAGATGGGTCCTACGAGCAGTACTTC
CASSLGGDGSYEQYF
>NA|TRBJ1-1|NA|TRBV29-1
TGCAGCGTCGGACGGGACACTCCGAACACTGAAGCTTTCTTT
CSVGRDTPNTEAFF
>NA|TRBJ2-5|NA|TRBV6-5
TGTGCCAGCAGTTATTATCTGGGGAGGACGCTCGGGACCCAGTACTTC
CASSYYLGRTLGTQYF
>NA|TRBJ1-2|NA|TRBV14
TGTGCCAGGAGGGGGATCAGGTATGGCTACACCTTC
CARRGIRYGYTF
>NA|TRBJ2-7|NA|TRBV3-1/TRBV3-2
TGTGCCAGCAGACCAGATCAGAGTGGGGCCTCCTACGAGCAGTACTTC
CASRPDQSGASYEQYF
>NA|TRBJ1-1|TRBD1|TRBV20-1
TGCAGTGCTAGTCAGGGGGCTCGGACTGAAGCTTTCTTT
CSASQGARTEAFF
>NA|TRBJ1-2|TRBD1|TRBV11-2
TGTGCCAGCAGCTTCCTGACTGCCGGGACAGGGGCCCATGGCTACACCTTC
CASSFLTAGTGAHGYTF
>NA|TRBJ1-1|NA|TRBV2
TGTGCCAGCCGTATTTTCGACACTGAAGCTTTCTTT
CASRIFDTEAFF
>NA|TRBJ1-2|NA|TRBV18
TGTGCCAGCTCACCTCTGGGGGCGCTGGATGGCTACACCTTC
CASSPLGALDGYTF
>once|TRBJ1-2|NA|TRBV4-1
TGCGCCAGCAGCAACGACATCTATGGCTACACCTTC
CASSNDIYGYTF
>NA|TRBJ2-2|NA|TRBV5-1
TGCGCCAGCAGCTTAATTGGGACACCCTCGAACACCGGGGAGCTGTTTTTT
CASSLIGTPSNTGELFF
>NA|TRBJ1-5|TRBD1|TRBV25-1
TGTGCCAGCAGTGAAACCACAGGGGTCAATCAGCCCCAGCATTTT
CASSETTGVNQPQHF
>NA|TRBJ1-5|NA|TRBV18
TGTGCCAGCTCGGTACAACCCTTTAGCAATCAGCCCCAGCATTTT
CASSVQPFSNQPQHF
>NA|TRBJ2-1|NA|TRBV11-2
TGTGCCAGCAGCCTCGGGGGAGTATACAATGAGCAGTTCTTC
CASSLGGVYNEQFF
>NA|TRBJ2-7|TRBD1|TRBV27
TGTGCCAGCCGGGGACAGTTACCCCCCTCCTCCTACGAGCAGTACTTC
CASRGQLPPSSYEQYF
>NA|TRBJ2-7|NA|TRBV7-2
TGTACCAGCAGTCCGCTGGCGGGGGAGCAGTACTTC
CTSSPLAGEQYF
>NA|TRBJ1-4|NA|TRBV7-9
TGTGCCAGCAGCTTATCCGGGACATTAATAAATGAAAAACTGTTTTTT
CASSLSGTLINEKLFF
>few|TRBJ1-3|NA|TRBV6-5
TGTGCCAGCAGTTCCCATGTCGGGTCCGGAAACACCATATATTTT
CASSSHVGSGNTIYF
>NA|TRBJ2-1|NA|TRBV3-1/TRBV3-2
TGTGCCAGCAGCCAAGAGGAGGCCCTGAGCTCCTACAATGAGCAGTTCTTC
CASSQEEALSSYNEQFF
>NA|TRBJ1-3|NA|TRBV5-4
TGTGCCAGCAGCCCTGGTACGGCTGGAAACACCATATATTTT
CASSPGTAGNTIYF
>NA|TRBJ1-1|NA|TRBV5-4
TGTGCCAGCAGCTTACCCGTCGGGCAGGGTGGAGAAGCTTTCTTT
CASSLPVGQGGEAFF
>NA|TRBJ2-2|NA|TRBV5-1
TGCGCCAGCGTGAGGGAGCGGGCGATTGCCGGGGAGCTGTTTTTT
CASVRERAIAGELFF
>NA|TRBJ2-5|TRBD2|TRBV3-1/TRBV3-2
TGTGCCAGCAGCCAAGCGGGACTAGCGAGGGAGACCCAGTACTTC
CASSQAGLARETQYF
>NA|TRBJ1-1|NA|TRBV5-1
TGCGCCAGCAGCTTGAAAATGTCGGGGAAGGTGGACACTGAAGCTTTCTTT
CASSLKMSGKVDTEAFF
>NA|TRBJ1-1|TRBD1|TRBV11-2
TGTGCCAGCAGTTTTAGGGGGCGAGGGAACACTGAAGCTTTCTTT
CASSFRGRGNTEAFF
>NA|TRBJ1-5|TRBD1|TRBV30
TGTGCCTGGAGGACAGGGGGGAGAGGTCAGCCCCAGCATTTT
CAWRTGGRGQPQHF
>NA|TRBJ1-1|TRBD1|TRBV13
TGTGCCAGCAGCTCCCGTACTACAGGGGCCGACACTGAAGCTTTCTTT
CASSSRTTGADTEAFF
>NA|TRBJ2-2|NA|TRBV7-2
TGTGCCAGCAGACCGGGACTCTTCACCGGGGAGCTGTTTTTT
CASRPGLFTGELFF
>NA|TRBJ2-1|TRBD2|TRBV9
TGTGCCAGCAGCGTACGAGGCCTAGCGGGGGGGCCATCCTACAATGAGCAGTTCTTC
CASSVRGLAGGPSYNEQFF
>NA|TRBJ2-5|TRBD1|TRBV19
TGTGCCAGTAGGGGACAGGGTTCCCGACAAAAGACCCAGTACTTC
CASRGQGSRQKTQYF
>NA|TRBJ2-7|TRBD1|TRBV5-8
TGTGCCAGCAGCTTGGGTTCCAGATACAGGGGCTACGAGCAGTACTTC
CASSLGSRYRGYEQYF
>once|TRBJ2-7|TRBD1|TRBV19
TGTGCCACTTCAGGACAGGCGACATACGAGCAGTACTTC
CATSGQATYEQYF
>NA|TRBJ2-5|NA|TRBV18
TGTGCCAGCTCACCAGGATTTAGGAGATTAGGGACCCAGTACTTC
CASSPGFRRLGTQYF
>NA|TRBJ1-1|NA|TRBV6-5
TGTGCCAGCAGTTACGGGGGACTAGGAGACACTGAAGCTTTCTTT
CASSYGGLGDTEAFF
>once|TRBJ1-4|NA|TRBV5-1
TGCGCCAGCAGAGGGGGAATCTCAACTAATGAAAAACTGTTTTTT
CASRGGISTNEKLFF